The entry below describes one T cell receptor beta chain. With random hexamers, roughly 0.45 to 1 ug RNA was reverse transcribed. TCRdb reprocessed the immunoSEQ multiplex PCR reads with MiXCR, giving one entry per CDR3 protein. The data show about 170,000 distinct CDR3 sequences, roughly 95% seen once. This entry is derived from a study of CD8 T cells in Susac syndrome. At the level of the study: Patients with Susac syndrome were therapy-naive, on corticosteroids, or on intravenous immunoglobulin alone at the time that blood was drawn.

V was clipped by 2 bases and J by 0 bases, with 6 bases between them. Germline V gene data show CDR1 as SQVTM and CDR2 as ANQGSEA. This CDR3 contains 13 residues. The receptor was isolated from a human donor with Susac syndrome. The chain has TRBV29-1 and TRBJ2-3; possible D gene TRBD2, 6 bases. The sequenced material came from CD4+ T cells from PBMCs. CDR3 DNA: TGCAGCGTTGAAAGCGGGAGCACAGATACGCAGTATTTT. It translates to CSVESGSTDTQYF.